This T cell receptor (beta chain) was documented in a study of T cell changes during pregnancy in multiple sclerosis. This CDR3 has 14 residues. Germline V gives CDR1 SGHRS, CDR2 YFSETQ. V lost 2 bases to trimming and J lost 1 base, with 9 bases between them. Sequenced by immunoSEQ multiplex PCR; TCRdb stores in-frame clones only, minus some. The sample consists of about 73,000 clones, roughly 90% of them appearing once. This clone appeared a single time. The sequencing here drew on peripheral blood, taken after pregnancy. J is TRBJ1-1 and V is TRBV5-1; maybe TRBD1 (6 bases). The clonotype comes from a female donor in good health, enrolled as a control in a pregnancy study. CDR3 in amino acids: CASSFGQTNTEAFF. The CDR3 coding sequence is TGCGCCAGCAGCTTCGGACAGACGAACACTGAAGCTTTCTTT. Variable domain in full (rest from reference TRBV5-1 and TRBJ1-1): KAGVTQTPRYLIKTRGQQVTLSCSPISGHRSVSWYQQTPGQGLQFLFEYFSETQRNKGNFPGRFSGRQFSNSRSEMNVSTLELGDSALYLCASSFGQTNTEAFFGQGTRLTVV.